One and the same sample provided the 28 T cell receptor beta chains below, sequenced in a study of Graves' ophthalmopathy and Graves' hyperthyroidism (dated by TCRdb to between 2018 and 2020). The sequencing machine was an Illumina HiSeq 2000. For repertoire sequencing, TCR beta CDR3 regions were amplified from RNA transcripts. The first round of RT-PCR was done with HTBI primers and the Qiagen OneStep RT-PCR kit, and was followed by a second round of multiplex PCR, then size selection and purification. TCRdb itself trimmed the public reads at Q25 with fastp, ran MiXCR and retained productive beta chains. Identical CDR3 proteins give one entry, which carries the most common genes and DNA. This sample holds under 400,000 distinct CDR3 sequences; 17% were observed only once. Of the sample, about 12% falls within the top ten clones. Material: peripheral blood. These receptors were taken from an adult man with Graves' ophthalmopathy.

This clonotype has at least ten counts. CDR3 sequence: CASSNSGKETQYF. CDR3 sequence (DNA): TGTGCCAGCTCTAATAGCGGCAAAGAGACCCAGTACTTC. The V gene is TRBV2, the J gene TRBJ2-5; D might be TRBD2 (6 bases). Trimming shortened V by 8 bases and J by 3 bases, and 13 bases separated the two germline ends. The CDR3 is made up of 13 amino acids. From germline, CDR1 is SNHLY and CDR2 FYNNEI. The whole variable domain, remainder taken from reference TRBV2 and TRBJ2-5, is EPEVTQTPSHQVTQMGQEVILRCVPISNHLYFYWYRQILGQKVEFLVSFYNNEISEKSEIFDDQFSVERPDGSNFTLKIRSTKLEDSAMYFCASSNSGKETQYFGPGTRLLVL.

This clonotype has ten or more counts. V usage is TRBV20-1 and J usage is TRBJ2-7, with 7 positions matching TRBD1. In germline, CDR1 is DFQATT, CDR2 SNEGSKA (reference sequence). The CDR3 sequence is 13 residues long. J was trimmed by 3 bases and V by 4 bases; bases with no gene match: 6. The CDR3 DNA reads as TGCAGTGCTACCCGAACAGGGGACTACGAGCAGTACTTC. It codes for CSATRTGDYEQYF.

In this sample, this clonotype turned up a few times. This chain joins TRBV12-3 or TRBV12-4 and TRBJ2-3; D is ambiguous. Trimming cost V 2 bases and J 2 bases, with 11 bases left between them. This CDR3 has 15 amino acids. As DNA, the CDR3 is TGTGCCAGCAGTTTAAGAAGGGTCCTCACAGATACGCAGTATTTT. It codes for CASSLRRVLTDTQYF.

This clonotype was recorded many times. The chain carries TRBV4-1 and TRBJ2-7; 12 nucleotides agree with TRBD1. Germline trimming cut 4 bases from V and 3 bases from J; bases unmatched to any gene: 10. CDR1 MGHRA and CDR2 YSYEKL come from the germline V gene. CDR3 size: 17 residues. The CDR3 here is CASSLRDRGRPDYEQYF. CDR3 coding DNA: TGCGCCAGCAGCCTGAGGGACAGGGGGCGCCCGGACTACGAGCAGTACTTC.

This clonotype was found many times. The chain uses TRBV10-3 and TRBJ2-5, with D perhaps TRBD2 (6 bases). Germline V gene data show CDR1 as ENHRY and CDR2 as SYGVKD. V shed 4 bases and J shed 1 base, with 10 bases lying between them. The CDR3 covers 14 residues. The CDR3 coding sequence is TGTGCCATCAGTGGGGGGGACTTCCAAGAGACCCAGTACTTC. It specifies CAISGGDFQETQYF.

This clonotype was recorded at least ten times. The CDR3 is CASSTTGGYSPLHF. The CDR3 DNA sequence: TGTGCCAGCAGCACGACAGGGGGCTATTCACCCCTCCACTTT. V and J are TRBV11-2 and TRBJ1-6; 10 nucleotides agree with TRBD1. This CDR3 contains 14 residues. Germline V gene sequence: CDR1 SGHAT, CDR2 FQNNGV. With 5 bases clipped from V and 8 bases from J, the junction kept 3 bases outside the gene matches.

In this sample, this clonotype turned up many times. V usage is TRBV20-1 and J usage is TRBJ2-7; 8 bases are shared with TRBD2. Per the germline V gene, CDR1 is DFQATT and CDR2 is SNEGSKA (reference sequence). Germline trimming cut 6 bases from V and 3 bases from J; bases unmatched to any gene: 10. The CDR3 has 14 amino acids. CDR3 sequence (DNA): TGCAGTGCCAGGACTAGCCCCCGAAACTACGAGCAGTACTTC. Amino acids: CSARTSPRNYEQYF.

The table lists this clonotype with many counts. The rearrangement joins TRBV28 to TRBJ1-6; tentative D call: TRBD1 (5 bases). Germline V gene lookup returns CDR1 MDHEN and CDR2 SYDVKM. This CDR3 has 14 amino acids. With 4 bases removed from V and 4 bases from J, the gap between germline ends came to 8 bases. In DNA, the CDR3 is TGTGCCAGCAGTTATCAGGGATATAATTCACCCCTCCACTTT. Its translation: CASSYQGYNSPLHF.

This clonotype was seen ten or more times. The rearrangement links TRBV18 to TRBJ1-2; 8 bases align to TRBD1. Trimming removed 2 bases from V and 8 bases from J; junction bases left unmatched: 4. The CDR3 is 13 amino acids. The germline CDR1 and CDR2 sequences are KGHSH and LQKENI. The CDR3 coding sequence is TGTGCCAGCTCACCAAACAGGGGGATCGGCTACACCTTC. It codes for CASSPNRGIGYTF.

This clonotype occurred once. The chain employs TRBV2 and TRBJ1-5, with a possible D match to TRBD1 (6 bases). Germline CDR1 reads SNHLY; CDR2 reads FYNNEI. Trimming stripped 7 bases from V and 2 bases from J, with 15 bases between. The CDR3 consists of 15 residues. The DNA for the CDR3 is TGTGCCAGCACCAGAGGGGGATTGGGCAATCAGCCCCAGCATTTT. This encodes CASTRGGLGNQPQHF.

The chain uses TRBV6-1 and TRBJ1-1, with D possibly TRBD1 on 5 matching bases. V lost 6 bases and J lost 5, with 19 bases in between. Germline values: CDR1 MNHNS, CDR2 SASEGT. The CDR3 contains 15 residues. In nucleotides, the CDR3 is TGTGCCAGCAGCCCGCCCCTTACAGGTTCTACTGAAGCTTTCTTT. Residues: CASSPPLTGSTEAFF.

The sample holds many counts of this clonotype. The rearrangement links TRBV7-2 to TRBJ2-5; D is unresolved. CDR3 length: 14 residues. Per germline, CDR1 SGHTA and CDR2 FQGNSA. Trimming left V 1 base short and J 7 bases short, with 13 bases between. In nucleotides, the CDR3 is TGTGCCAGCAGCTTAGGGGCAGAGCCTCGGACCCAGTACTTC. Translating it yields CASSLGAEPRTQYF.

This clonotype has at least ten counts. The genes are TRBV28 and TRBJ2-7, with D perhaps TRBD1 or TRBD2 (6 bases each). CDR3 size: 15 residues. Germline CDR1 reads MDHEN; CDR2 reads SYDVKM. Trimming shortened V by 1 base and J by 3 bases, and 13 bases separated the two germline ends. The CDR3, as DNA: TGTGCCAGCAGTTTATCTTCTGGGGGGCACTACGAGCAGTACTTC. Protein product: CASSLSSGGHYEQYF.

This clonotype was found many times. V usage is TRBV12-3 or TRBV12-4 and J usage is TRBJ1-1, with D perhaps TRBD1 (6 bases). Trimming shortened V by 5 bases and J by 2 bases, and 18 bases separated the two germline ends. The CDR3 has 16 amino acids. CDR3 sequence reads: CASSPYTGLSNTEAFF. The CDR3 DNA is TGTGCCAGCAGTCCCTATACAGGGCTCTCCAACACTGAAGCTTTCTTT.

This clonotype was picked up many times. The junction shows a germline mismatch at one end, possibly a read error. This sequence joins TRBV11-2 and TRBJ1-2; 7 bases match TRBD1. Germline CDR1 reads SGHAT; CDR2 reads FQNNGV. This CDR3 contains 16 residues. The CDR3 DNA reads TGTGCCAGCACCTTAGGTTTTTCCCGGGACAGCTATGGCTACACCTTC. It translates to CASTLGFSRDSYGYTF.

This clonotype was observed many times. The chain recombines TRBV13 with TRBJ2-5; 9 bases fit TRBD2. The V and J ends lost 1 base and 6 bases, in that order; junction bases with no gene match: 6. The CDR3 sequence is 15 residues long. Germline V gives CDR1 PRHDT, CDR2 FYEKMQ (reference sequence). The CDR3 reads CASSLAGGRVKTQYF. DNA of the CDR3: TGTGCCAGCAGCTTAGCCGGCGGGAGGGTGAAGACCCAGTACTTC.

The rearrangement links TRBV28 to TRBJ1-2; the D gene is possibly TRBD1 (5 bases). Germline V gene data show CDR1 as MDHEN and CDR2 as SYDVKM. The V end was cut by 1 base, the J end by 8 bases, with 8 bases between. The CDR3 covers 12 residues. This CDR3 is CASSLLRGGYTF. The DNA for the CDR3 is TGTGCCAGCAGTTTATTGCGGGGCGGCTACACCTTC.

This clonotype was observed many times. The rearrangement uses TRBV4-1 and TRBJ1-2, with TRBD1 matching 8 bases. The CDR3 length is 14 residues. The V and J ends lost 1 base and 2 bases, in that order; junction bases with no gene match: 0. From germline, CDR1 is MGHRA and CDR2 YSYEKL. CDR3: CASSQGTGNYGYTF. The CDR3 DNA reads TGCGCCAGCAGCCAAGGGACAGGGAACTATGGCTACACCTTC.

This clonotype appeared many times. The rearrangement uses TRBV5-1 and TRBJ2-7; D tentatively reads TRBD1 or TRBD2 (5 bases each). V gave up 4 bases and J gave up 6 bases, with 11 bases separating them. CDR1 SGHRS and CDR2 YFSETQ come from the germline V gene. CDR3 length equals 12 residues. The CDR3 loop reads CASSTRGGEQYF. Here the CDR3 DNA reads TGCGCCAGCAGCACCCGGGGCGGCGAGCAGTACTTC.

This sequence joins TRBV7-8 and TRBJ1-6; 7 nucleotides line up with TRBD1. Germline assignment: CDR1 SGHVS and CDR2 FQNEAQ. V was clipped by 8 bases and J by 4 bases; unmatched bases: 2. The CDR3 runs to 13 residues. The CDR3 spells CASATGYNSPLHF. The CDR3 DNA reads TGTGCCAGCGCGACAGGGTATAATTCACCCCTCCACTTT.

The V gene is TRBV6-4, the J gene TRBJ2-6; D is unclear. Germline V gives CDR1 MRHNA, CDR2 SNTAGT. With 0 bases removed from V and 1 base from J, the gap between germline ends came to 7 bases. CDR3 length: 16 amino acids. The CDR3 DNA is TGTGCCAGCAGTGACTCGACGGTATCTGGGGCCAACGTCCTGACTTTC. Its translation is CASSDSTVSGANVLTF.

This clonotype was counted ten times or more. V gene TRBV6-2 or TRBV6-3 combines with J gene TRBJ2-7; 7 bases line up with TRBD1. This CDR3 is built from 15 residues. V lost 0 bases to trimming and J lost 6 bases; unmatched junction nucleotides: 8. Germline lookup yields CDR1 MNHEY and CDR2 SVGEGT. CDR3 sequence reads: CASSYSIDRAIEQYF. The CDR3 bases are TGTGCCAGCAGTTACTCGATTGACAGGGCAATCGAGCAGTACTTC.

This clonotype was detected many times. The junction departs from the called germline gene at one end, perhaps through a read error. The chain links TRBV12-3 or TRBV12-4 to TRBJ2-5; TRBD1 aligns across 9 bases. The CDR3 runs 14 residues. The CDR3 DNA is TGTGCCAGCAGTTCGGGGGACAGGGAAGAAACCCAGTACTTC. Amino acid sequence: CASSSGDREETQYF.

This clonotype showed up many times. This sequence joins TRBV19 and TRBJ1-5; TRBD1 matches 7 bases. The V and J ends lost 8 bases and 0 bases, in that order; junction bases with no gene match: 19. Germline CDR1 LNHDA, CDR2 SQIVND (reference sequence). This CDR3 is built from 19 residues. Here the CDR3 reads CASHTGRGGSGHSNQPQHF. CDR3 in DNA: TGTGCCAGTCACACCGGCAGGGGGGGCTCCGGACATAGCAATCAGCCCCAGCATTTT.

There are many counts of this clonotype. This sequence joins TRBV12-3 or TRBV12-4 and TRBJ1-1; D gene ambiguous. Trimming stripped 4 bases from V and 3 bases from J, with 9 bases between. The CDR3 is 13 amino acids. CDR3 protein: CASSWKSDTEAFF. The CDR3 region has the DNA TGTGCCAGCAGTTGGAAAAGTGACACTGAAGCTTTCTTT.

The chain employs TRBV28 and TRBJ2-5; the match to TRBD2 covers 7 bases. Germline values: CDR1 MDHEN, CDR2 SYDVKM. Trimming took 5 bases from V and 5 from J; bases not matched to a gene: 5. The CDR3 contains 13 residues. The CDR3 region is CASSMAGRETQYF. CDR3 coding DNA: TGTGCCAGCAGTATGGCCGGGAGGGAGACCCAGTACTTC.

This clonotype showed up many times. In DNA, the CDR3 is TGTGCCAGCAGTCGGGACCTTGGAGACATTCAGTACTTC. Residues: CASSRDLGDIQYF. J is TRBJ2-4 and V is TRBV12-3 or TRBV12-4; either TRBD1 or TRBD2 may fit D (5 bases each). The CDR3 runs 13 residues. V was clipped by 5 bases and J by 8 bases, with 13 bases between them.

This clonotype was seen many times. The chain uses TRBV5-1 and TRBJ1-2; D remains unclear. V lost 4 bases and J lost 5, with 15 bases in between. The germline gives CDR1 SGHRS, CDR2 YFSETQ. The CDR3 loop spans 14 amino acids. CDR3 nucleotide sequence: TGCGCCAGCAGCACCTCAGCCTTCGGGTATGGCTACACCTTC. Translated: CASSTSAFGYGYTF. Filled out from reference TRBV5-1 and TRBJ1-2, the complete variable domain reads KAGVTQTPRYLIKTRGQQVTLSCSPISGHRSVSWYQQTPGQGLQFLFEYFSETQRNKGNFPGRFSGRQFSNSRSEMNVSTLELGDSALYLCASSTSAFGYGYTFGSGTRLTVV.